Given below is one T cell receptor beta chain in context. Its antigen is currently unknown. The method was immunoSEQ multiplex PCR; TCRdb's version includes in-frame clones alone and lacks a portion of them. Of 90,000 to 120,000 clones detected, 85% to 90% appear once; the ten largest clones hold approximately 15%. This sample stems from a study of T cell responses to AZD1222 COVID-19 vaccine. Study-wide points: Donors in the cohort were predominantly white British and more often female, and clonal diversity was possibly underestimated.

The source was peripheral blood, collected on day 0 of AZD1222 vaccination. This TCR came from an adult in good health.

The CDR3 bases are TGTGCCAGCAGTTTAGGAGCTAAGCCCCAGCATTTT. Translation gives CASSLGAKPQHF. The chain recombines TRBV12-3 or TRBV12-4 with TRBJ1-5; D not certain. The ends were cut back, 1 base at V and 8 bases at J, with 6 bases in the middle. The CDR3 has 12 residues.